These T cell receptor beta chains were read from a single sample in a study of human T cells and chemical hapten exposure. TCRdb reprocessed the RACE reads with MiXCR, giving one entry per CDR3 protein. The data contain over 300,000 distinct CDR3 sequences, around 5.5% of them singletons. This specimen was whole blood, taken in connection with sensitization to the hapten diphenylcyclopropenone (DPC). These receptors all stem from a woman in her fifties or sixties with alopecia areata. Some clones in this sample may be carry-over from other donors' samples. Both conserved end residues are part of each CDR3. A D gene is named only where the DNA matches it firmly. Not every row has a clone size; where given, it reads once, few, many or a size class.

V	D	size	J	CDR3	DNA
TRBV10-3	TRBD1	NA	TRBJ1-6	CATTGWRVNSPLHF	TGTGCCACGACAGGGTGGAGGGTAAATTCACCCCTCCACTTT
TRBV20-1	TRBD2	many	TRBJ2-7	CSARDMASGSSRRATYF	TGCAGTGCTAGAGATATGGCTAGCGGGAGCAGTAGGAGGGCAACGTACTTC
TRBV29-1	NA	many	TRBJ2-2	CSVESRGRGKLFF	TGCAGCGTTGAGTCTCGGGGAAGGGGGAAGCTGTTTTTT
TRBV20-1	TRBD2	NA	TRBJ2-1	CSAPLTSGSNEQFF	TGCAGTGCCCCCCTGACTAGCGGGAGTAATGAGCAGTTCTTC
TRBV7-9	NA	many	TRBJ2-7	CASSPATTYEQYF	TGTGCCAGCAGCCCGGCGACCACCTACGAGCAGTACTTC
TRBV7-3	TRBD1	few	TRBJ1-1	CASRTGTENTEAFF	TGTGCCAGCAGGACCGGGACAGAGAACACTGAAGCTTTCTTT
TRBV3-1	NA	many	TRBJ2-5	CASSLIPSKQETQYF	TGTGCCAGCAGCCTAATTCCTAGCAAGCAAGAGACCCAGTACTTC
TRBV7-2	NA	few	TRBJ2-3	CASSLVDWGTGTDTQYF	TGTGCCAGCAGCTTAGTGGACTGGGGCACGGGCACAGATACGCAGTATTTT
TRBV12-5	TRBD2	few	TRBJ2-7	CASGPRTSGGQTYEQYF	TGTGCTAGTGGTCCCAGGACTAGCGGGGGCCAAACCTACGAGCAGTACTTC
TRBV12-3/TRBV12-4	TRBD1	many	TRBJ2-6	CASSPFGGQGATGANVLTF	TGTGCCAGCAGCCCTTTTGGCGGACAGGGGGCGACTGGGGCCAACGTCCTGACTTTC
TRBV3-1	TRBD2	NA	TRBJ2-7	CASSHGTSSYEQYF	TGTGCCAGCAGCCATGGGACTAGCTCCTACGAGCAGTACTTC
TRBV29-1	TRBD2	NA	TRBJ2-5	CSVTGLAGGSEETQYF	TGCAGCGTCACGGGACTAGCGGGAGGTTCAGAAGAGACCCAGTACTTC
TRBV5-5	TRBD2	NA	TRBJ2-7	CASSLVLAGVREQYF	TGTGCCAGCAGCTTGGTACTAGCGGGAGTGAGGGAGCAGTACTTC
TRBV28	NA	NA	TRBJ2-3	CASSLTGAKSDTQYF	TGTGCCAGCAGTTTAACGGGGGCGAAATCAGATACGCAGTATTTT
TRBV29-1	NA	many	TRBJ1-1	CSVGQLNTEAFF	TGCAGCGTTGGACAGTTGAACACTGAAGCTTTCTTT
TRBV4-1	TRBD1	many	TRBJ2-7	CASSQGDSTYEQYF	TGCGCCAGCAGCCAAGGGGACAGCACCTACGAGCAGTACTTC
TRBV7-6	NA	many	TRBJ1-5	CASSGHLNQPQHF	TGTGCCAGCAGTGGACACCTAAATCAGCCCCAGCATTTT
TRBV2	TRBD2	NA	TRBJ2-3	CASTGIAGHPATQYF	TGTGCCAGCACGGGGATAGCGGGGCACCCGGCTACGCAGTATTTT
TRBV25-1	TRBD2	few	TRBJ2-7	CASSKPGLAGEYEQYF	TGTGCCAGCAGTAAACCTGGACTAGCGGGAGAGTACGAGCAGTACTTC
TRBV14	NA	few	TRBJ1-1	CASSRSPGTEAFF	TGTGCCAGCAGCCGATCCCCGGGCACTGAAGCTTTCTTT
TRBV7-2	TRBD1	few	TRBJ2-5	CASSLMGQGNLGTQYF	TGTGCCAGCAGCTTAATGGGACAGGGTAACCTTGGGACCCAGTACTTC
TRBV6-1	TRBD1	few	TRBJ1-1	CASRQGAWNTEAFF	TGTGCCAGCAGACAGGGGGCATGGAACACTGAAGCTTTCTTT
TRBV6-1	NA	many	TRBJ2-1	CASNPRSTEQFF	TGTGCCAGCAACCCTCGGAGTACTGAGCAGTTCTTC
TRBV4-1	NA	many	TRBJ2-3	CASSQGSGGTPRSDTQYF	TGCGCCAGCAGCCAAGGAAGCGGAGGAACCCCCAGGTCAGATACGCAGTATTTT
TRBV5-5	NA	NA	TRBJ1-1	CASSLSRGMNTEAFF	TGTGCCAGCAGCTTGAGCCGGGGGATGAACACTGAAGCTTTCTTT
TRBV3-1	NA	NA	TRBJ1-2	CASSQDHAANYGYTF	TGTGCCAGCAGCCAAGATCACGCCGCTAACTATGGCTACACCTTC
TRBV28	NA	NA	TRBJ1-6	CASSLYSSPLHF	TGTGCCAGCAGTTTGTACAGTTCACCCCTCCACTTT
TRBV5-4	TRBD2	NA	TRBJ2-7	CASSLAAGISSYEQYF	TGTGCCAGCAGCTTGGCAGCGGGGATAAGCTCCTACGAGCAGTACTTC
TRBV6-6	TRBD2	NA	TRBJ2-7	CASTGTSGGYEQYF	TGTGCCAGCACCGGGACTAGCGGGGGCTACGAGCAGTACTTC
TRBV5-1	NA	few	TRBJ1-1	CASSPEGGEAFF	TGCGCCAGCAGCCCGGAAGGAGGTGAAGCTTTCTTT
TRBV6-2/TRBV6-3	TRBD2	few	TRBJ2-1	CASSYPILAGAYNEQFF	TGTGCCAGCAGTTACCCAATACTAGCGGGAGCCTACAATGAGCAGTTCTTC
TRBV20-1	TRBD1	few	TRBJ1-6	CSATRGDNSPLHF	TGCAGTGCTACCAGGGGGGATAATTCACCCCTCCACTTT
TRBV5-1	NA	NA	TRBJ1-2	CASSSDRPHGYTF	TGCGCCAGCAGCTCTGACAGGCCCCATGGCTACACCTTC
TRBV9	NA	NA	TRBJ2-7	CASSVAAYSYEQYF	TGTGCCAGCAGCGTAGCGGCCTACTCCTACGAGCAGTACTTC
TRBV29-1	NA	NA	TRBJ1-2	CSVEPQGEGYGYTF	TGCAGCGTTGAGCCCCAGGGAGAAGGCTATGGCTACACCTTC
TRBV12-3/TRBV12-4	NA	many	TRBJ2-7	CASSLTPSVIADYEQYF	TGTGCCAGCAGTCTGACCCCCTCTGTGATAGCCGACTACGAGCAGTACTTC
TRBV20-1	NA	many	TRBJ2-7	CSARDPSSTSEYEQYF	TGCAGTGCTAGAGACCCCTCCTCGACTAGTGAGTACGAGCAGTACTTC
TRBV9	NA	few	TRBJ2-1	CASSAKRHEQFF	TGTGCCAGCAGCGCGAAACGTCATGAGCAGTTCTTC
TRBV19	TRBD1	NA	TRBJ2-7	CASSAGQGEYEQYF	TGTGCCAGTAGTGCCGGACAGGGCGAGTACGAGCAGTACTTC
TRBV2	NA	NA	TRBJ1-1	CASSEEQVSNTEAFF	TGTGCCAGCAGTGAAGAACAGGTTTCGAACACTGAAGCTTTCTTT
TRBV12-3/TRBV12-4	TRBD1	many	TRBJ1-1	CASSSPGTGVLDTEAFF	TGTGCCAGCAGTTCACCCGGGACAGGCGTATTGGACACTGAAGCTTTCTTT
TRBV20-1	TRBD2	few	TRBJ2-3	CSASIRPRTSVIDTQYF	TGCAGTGCTAGTATACGCCCTAGGACTAGCGTTATAGATACGCAGTATTTT
TRBV7-2	NA	many	TRBJ2-3	CASSSENRPTDTQYF	TGTGCCAGCAGCTCCGAAAACCGGCCCACAGATACGCAGTATTTT
TRBV12-3/TRBV12-4	NA	many	TRBJ2-3	CASSAGSQTDTQYF	TGTGCCTCCTCCGCCGGCTCCCAGACAGATACGCAGTATTTT
TRBV20-1	TRBD1	many	TRBJ2-7	CSARVRTGVTYEQYF	TGCAGTGCTAGAGTACGGACAGGGGTCACGTACGAGCAGTACTTC
TRBV6-2/TRBV6-3	NA	few	TRBJ1-2	CASTGGRSAGYGYTF	TGTGCCAGCACCGGGGGACGATCTGCGGGCTATGGCTACACCTTC
TRBV12-5	NA	few	TRBJ2-7	CASGLSRGRVNEQYF	TGTGCTAGTGGTTTGAGTAGGGGGAGGGTGAACGAGCAGTACTTC
TRBV5-1	NA	few	TRBJ1-6	CASSLKSGGEGSPLHF	TGCGCCAGCAGCTTGAAGTCGGGAGGGGAAGGATCACCCCTCCACTTT
TRBV10-3	NA	many	TRBJ2-7	CAISVMDGPYEQYF	TGTGCCATCAGTGTAATGGACGGACCCTACGAGCAGTACTTC
TRBV7-6	TRBD2	many	TRBJ2-7	CASSATSGGVTEQYF	TGTGCCAGCAGCGCTACTAGCGGGGGGGTAACCGAGCAGTACTTC